This T cell receptor beta chain came from a study of cytomegalovirus exposure and HLA in healthy donors (dated by TCRdb to between 2016 and 2019). A note on the overall study: According to an earlier analysis of several hundred of the donors, about 170 million T cells yielded 117 million unique TCR beta sequences and around 300 Gb of sequence data. An early release that covered some 630 HLA-typed donors contained approximately 300 gigabases of sequencing data and about 93 million unique TCR sequences. Of the 350 to 450 genotyped donors, 75% to 85% were placed in the genetic ancestry cluster associated with self-reported Caucasian donors. The aim of the study was to test whether cataloging public T cell receptors could identify signatures of past pathogen exposure. The T cell repertoires of 666 subjects were profiled by immunosequencing and related to cytomegalovirus serostatus. Along with the approximately 670-subject first cohort, a separate validation cohort of over a hundred different subjects was used. To predict cytomegalovirus infection status, the study brought together high-throughput TCR immunosequencing, statistical association of individual TCRs with disease status, and machine learning. In a later analysis, previously published TCR beta repertoires from several hundred donors were re-analyzed and high-resolution HLA genotyping was added so that TCR occurrence patterns could be studied. Rather than drawing on any new phenotypic data, the later analysis identified candidate immune exposures from TCR beta sequences and the way those sequences occurred across donors. To decide whether each TCR beta V gene segment behaved as functional or pseudogenic, an earlier analysis of some 600 of the donors relied on high-throughput TCR beta sequencing. Donor age, sex, ethnicity and CMV serostatus were compiled alongside the repertoire data. Genome-wide SNP genotypes for about 65% of the roughly 670 donors were used in a later genetic analysis, which treated that subset as a discovery cohort. All discovery cohort repertoires had been generated on a single sequencing platform. Both class I and class II loci were covered by HLA typing, at four-digit resolution. Typing coverage differed by locus: A, B, C, DRB1 and DQB1 were typed in roughly 629-630 donors, DQA1 in 522, DPA1 in around 600, and DPB1 in roughly 470. Several DR-DQ haplotypes were treated as single units for association and clustering because of strong linkage in the cohort. Among about 410 genotyped donors of the cohort, an average of about 240,000 unique TCR beta nucleotide sequences was sequenced per donor, of which 15% to 20% were non-productive. Points the paper makes about the study in general: V-gene and J-gene trimming of TCR beta chains was associated with a missense DCLRE1C variant in a later genetic analysis, and the association was replicated in an independent cohort. Because the 87-base-pair reads could not distinguish some IMGT-functional V segments, including TRBV6-2 and TRBV6-3, those segments were excluded. At a false discovery rate of 0.05, a later analysis linked around 15,000 TCR beta sequences to specific HLA alleles. Most CMV-associated TCR beta chains appeared to be HLA-restricted in a later analysis, and the HLA associations seemed to be driven largely by CMV exposure. Linkage disequilibrium might explain the correlated functional status among segregating V segments, but an unknown experimental factor could not be ruled out. A further reported finding was that TCR beta sequences accurately predicted the HLA-A and HLA-B alleles for most subjects in the first cohort. Broadly in line with IMGT annotations, most TCR beta V segments showed up in productive rearrangements about 87% or about 30% of the time in an earlier analysis of 587 of the donors. Cytomegalovirus status was reported to be diagnosed by the classifier with high specificity and sensitivity in both the original and validation cohorts. Assigning TCR associations to individual alleles was difficult when HLA alleles, especially DR and DQ, strongly co-occurred. For the cohort, immune exposure information was limited to CMV serostatus. Compared with equally common non-associated chains, HLA-associated TCR beta chains in a later analysis were more clonally expanded and had lower generation probabilities. The study gave a list of about 170 TCR beta chains associated with cytomegalovirus. The cohort was sequenced for TCR beta chains only, and without alpha or paired-chain data the features that could be detected were limited. The authors suggested that the approach could potentially be extended to other disease states and immunological phenotypes. Presence/absence analyses assumed roughly uniform sequencing depth across donors, an assumption that may not hold. According to a later analysis, parvovirus B19, influenza, CMV and Epstein-Barr virus appeared linked to several top co-occurrence clusters. Seventeen rarely observed V segments, including chromosome 9 orphons, were excluded from the earlier analysis of approximately 500 of the donors because counts were too low. The sequencing pipeline was judged likely to have produced a cluster of highly shared sequence variants as a technical artifact. Most TCR sequences were seen in very few donors, while some public TCRs were found in many individuals. According to a later genetic analysis, donors in an Asian-associated ancestry cluster had fewer N-insertions in productive TCRs than the approximately 630-donor mean. In vitro tests confirmed that a few of the cytomegalovirus-associated TCR beta chains recognize cytomegalovirus antigens. Because HLA typing was unavailable for some donors at each locus, only the typed subset was used in association tests. According to a later analysis, TCR association rates differed among HLA loci, with DRB1 alleles showing the most associated TCRs and HLA-C alleles showing the fewest.

With regard to this clone: Its specific antigen is unknown. It has no much larger one-base neighbor in the sample; base qualities were not kept.

The cohort consisted of 650 to 700 healthy bone marrow donors. At the time of sampling, all cohort members were nominally healthy, though unrecorded immune exposures were likely present. The donor tested CMV seronegative, placing the donor among the 350 or so seronegative members of the cohort. A peripheral blood sample was collected from each donor, and TCR beta sequencing was performed on peripheral blood mononuclear cells. Genomic DNA was extracted from the blood cell samples with the Qiagen DNeasy Blood Extraction Kit. Library generation was performed with the immunoSEQ multiplex PCR assay. For the multiplex PCR, a mixture combining 60 forward primers for TCR Vbeta segments and 13 reverse primers for TCR Jbeta segments was used. The CDR3 region of rearranged TCR beta genes was amplified from genomic DNA by a multiplex PCR assay. Amplified TCR beta libraries were sequenced as 87-base-pair reads on the Illumina HiSeq System. The original pipeline was this. Across the 500 to 750 repertoires, a later analysis counted 80 million or so unique TCR beta chains, around 11 million of which were shared by at least two donors. To remove PCR and sequencing errors, raw reads were error-corrected and collapsed into unique sequences using a nearest-neighbor algorithm that merged closely related sequences. To assign V, D and J gene segments, CDR3 sequences were aligned to IMGT reference sequences. For a sequence to be retained, a match of at least six nucleotides to both a V gene segment and a J gene segment was required. Rearrangements were called productive when the CDR3 lacked stop codons and stayed in frame with V and J; all others were non-productive. Following IMGT convention, CDR3 was defined as the stretch from the second conserved V-encoded cysteine to the conserved J-encoded phenylalanine. The earlier analysis of some 540 of the donors excluded any sequence lacking an unambiguous match to a single V gene segment. An earlier analysis of 500 to 600 of the donors classified V segments as functional when productive rearrangements were above 56.7% and as segregating when the standard deviation between donors was above 5%. To diagnose cytomegalovirus status from the catalog of TCR beta chain sequences, a statistical classification framework was built. In a later analysis, V and J genes were assigned by comparing TCR nucleotide sequences against IMGT/GENE-DB human TR gene sequences. A later analysis assigned CDR3 sequences and most-parsimonious VDJ recombination scenarios with the TCRdist pipeline. In a later analysis, each TCR beta chain was defined by its CDR3 amino acid sequence together with its V-gene family, and reads lacking a unique V-gene family were excluded. As a way to deal with suspected cross-contamination and a sequencing artifact, a later analysis dropped nearly 600 nucleotide sequences that were highly shared and had low generation probability. In a later analysis, a clonal expansion index was calculated for each public chain from normalized within-repertoire ranks of inferred template counts. In a later analysis, generation probabilities were computed with a VDJ recombination model fitted to out-of-frame rearrangements, and the resulting probabilities were checked against IGoR. Hypergeometric tests were used in a later analysis to score TCR-TCR, TCR-HLA and TCR-CMV co-occurrence, with a repertoire-size bias correction applied to the TCR pairs. In a later analysis, false discovery rates were estimated by permuting HLA or CMV assignments 20 times. In a later analysis, co-occurring TCRs were grouped with DBSCAN, and TCRdist sequence similarity was added when clustering was performed within HLA-allele-positive subsets. Repertoires with fewer than 30,000 or more than 120,000 public chains, plus five repertoires with anomalous nucleotide sharing, were excluded from co-occurrence clustering. Imported from immuneACCESS, the table was reduced by TCRdb to in-frame sequences with V and J called. These copies leave out some clones; in studies compared against another copy, an unresolved V gene accounts for under half, and the cause of the remainder is not known. The V and J calls and clone size are taken from that table; D and trimming were inferred from the DNA. Across this sample there are 55,000 to 70,000 clones, with 80% seen only once. 3.5% to 4% of the sample comes from the top ten.

Looking up the germline V gene yields CDR1 SGHAT and CDR2 FQNNGV. Here V drops 5 bases and J drops 2 bases, and the junction holds 8 bases not matched to any gene. The CDR3 sequence holds 16 residues, the cysteine and phenylalanine included. Here the CDR3 DNA is all that survives: 48 bases in frame from base 1. The rearrangement joined TRBV11-2 to TRBJ2-2; 7 bases in the middle match TRBD2. The material sequenced was PBMCs. The sequence was collected from a woman aged 40 to 50 in good health and CMV-seronegative. The DNA sequence is TGTGCCAGCAGCCGGAACTCAGCGGGAAACACCGGGGAGCTGTTTTTT. Its coded protein is CASSRNSAGNTGELFF. This CDR3, with the reference TRBV11-2 and TRBJ2-2 proteins standing in past its ends, gives the full variable domain EAGVAQSPRYKIIEKRQSVAFWCNPISGHATLYWYQQILGQGPKLLIQFQNNGVVDDSQLPKDRFSAERLKGVDSTLKIQPAKLEDSAVYLCASSRNSAGNTGELFFGEGSRLTVL.